Listed below are T cell receptor beta chains from one sample, sequenced in a study of blood T cell repertoires in COVID-19. Assay used: immunoSEQ multiplex PCR; TCRdb lists only in-frame clones, some missing. The table records 180,000 or so clones, approximately 86% of them present only once. The sequenced material came from peripheral blood. The receptors stem from a man aged 55 to 70 with acute or convalescent COVID-19. CDR3s include the opening cysteine and the closing phenylalanine or tryptophan. D genes are given only for firm matches. A clone size is listed for some rows: how often the clone was seen (once, few, many), or a class if it is expanded.

V	D	size	J	DNA	CDR3
TRBV5-1	-	-	TRBJ1-1	TGCGCCAGCAGCTTGGTGGGCCCCCGGGGAGCCTCCATGAACACTGAAGCTTTCTTT	CASSLVGPRGASMNTEAFF
TRBV15	-	-	TRBJ2-1	TGTGCCACCAGCAGATTAATTAGCAATGAGCAGTTCTTC	CATSRLISNEQFF
TRBV28	TRBD2	-	TRBJ2-1	TGTGCCAGCACACGTCCACTAGCGGCATACAATGAGCAGTTCTTC	CASTRPLAAYNEQFF
TRBV4-1	TRBD2	-	TRBJ2-5	TGCGCCAGCAGCCAGGCGCCGGGCGGGAGGAAGGACCAAGAGACCCAGTACTTC	CASSQAPGGRKDQETQYF
TRBV5-1	-	-	TRBJ2-3	TGCGCCAGCAGCTTGCTTCGGGGAGATACGCAGTATTTT	CASSLLRGDTQYF
TRBV5-1	TRBD2	-	TRBJ2-3	TGCGCCAGCAGCGAAGCCGGACTAGCGGACACAGATACGCAGTATTTT	CASSEAGLADTDTQYF
TRBV19	-	-	TRBJ2-2	TGTGCCAGTGGCAGGACGAACACCGGGGAGCTGTTTTTT	CASGRTNTGELFF
TRBV30	TRBD1	once	TRBJ1-3	TGTGCCTGGAGTCGGATTGACAGGGGAAATGGAAACACCATATATTTT	CAWSRIDRGNGNTIYF
TRBV30	TRBD1	few	TRBJ1-2	TGTGCCTGGAGCGATGCCGGGACAGGTGTCAACTATGGCTACACCTTC	CAWSDAGTGVNYGYTF
TRBV5-1	-	-	TRBJ1-1	TGCGCCAGCAGCCTGGGACTGGTGAACACTGAAGCTTTCTTT	CASSLGLVNTEAFF
TRBV20-1	-	-	TRBJ2-1	TGCAGTGCTCTCCGGGGGAATGAGCAGTTCTTC	CSALRGNEQFF
TRBV28	TRBD1	-	TRBJ1-2	TGTGCCAGCAGTTTACGACAGGGCTATGGCTACACCTTC	CASSLRQGYGYTF
TRBV18	-	-	TRBJ1-1	TGTGCCAGCTCAATGGTAACCGCGGACACTGAAGCTTTCTTT	CASSMVTADTEAFF
TRBV19	TRBD2	-	TRBJ2-3	TGTGCCAGTAGTCAGGGGACTAGCCCGAGGGCAGATACGCAGTATTTT	CASSQGTSPRADTQYF
TRBV28	-	-	TRBJ1-1	TGTGCCAGCAGCTTACACGGAGAAGAAGCTTTCTTT	CASSLHGEEAFF
TRBV30	TRBD2	-	TRBJ2-3	TGTGCCTGGAGTGTACCGCGGACTAGCCCCCCAGATACGCAGTATTTT	CAWSVPRTSPPDTQYF
TRBV18	-	-	TRBJ2-3	TGTGCCAGCTCTACCGCGCGGGGGCGGGATACGCAGTATTTT	CASSTARGRDTQYF
TRBV28	TRBD1	-	TRBJ1-2	TGTGCCAGTACGGACCCGGGACAGAAAACTATAGGCTACACCTTC	CASTDPGQKTIGYTF
TRBV10-2	TRBD2	once	TRBJ2-1	TGCGCCAGCAGTGGCCTAACTAGCGGGACTTACAATGAGCAGTTCTTC	CASSGLTSGTYNEQFF
TRBV5-1	-	-	TRBJ2-2	TGCGCCAGCAATTTTCCAAACACCGGGGAGCTGTTTTTT	CASNFPNTGELFF
TRBV7-6	TRBD1	once	TRBJ2-5	TGTGCCAGCAGCCCGGGACAGGGGTCCCTGGAGACCCAGTACTTC	CASSPGQGSLETQYF
TRBV2	-	few	TRBJ2-1	TGTGCCAGCAGTGTGGACTCTTACAATGAGCAGTTCTTC	CASSVDSYNEQFF
TRBV28	-	few	TRBJ1-2	TGTGCCAGCAGTTTACCGCGGGGGGGCGAAGTGCGGGCGGTCCTTAATGGCTACACCTTC	CASSLPRGGEVRAVLNGYTF
TRBV7-3	-	-	TRBJ2-3	TGTGCCAGCAGCTTGGGGAGAGAAGCAGATACGCAGTATTTT	CASSLGREADTQYF
TRBV7-8	TRBD2	-	TRBJ2-2	TGTGCCAGCAGACGGACTAGCGGGATTACGGGGGAGCTGTTTTTT	CASRRTSGITGELFF
TRBV6-5	-	-	TRBJ2-7	TGTGCCAGCAGTTATGAGGGCGATCGGTCCTACGAGCAGTACTTC	CASSYEGDRSYEQYF
TRBV30	-	-	TRBJ2-7	TGTGCCTGGAGTATCTCGGGGAGGCGGGCAGACTACGAGCAGTACTTC	CAWSISGRRADYEQYF
TRBV7-9	-	once	TRBJ2-2	TGTGCCAGCGCTGGGGGCGGGTACACCGGGGAGCTGTTTTTT	CASAGGGYTGELFF
TRBV7-2	TRBD2	-	TRBJ2-1	TGTGCCAGCAGCTCCGGGACTAGCAGCAATGAGCAGTTCTTC	CASSSGTSSNEQFF
TRBV20-1	-	-	TRBJ2-7	TGCAGTGCTAGTGCGAGACAGAACTACGAGCAGTACTTC	CSASARQNYEQYF
TRBV7-9	-	-	TRBJ1-4	TGTGCCAGCAGGGAAGGTTACAGATCTCGCGTTAATGAAAAACTGTTTTTT	CASREGYRSRVNEKLFF
TRBV27	-	-	TRBJ1-6	TGTGCCAGCAGCTTTGCGGGGGCTAGGACCCTCCACTTT	CASSFAGARTLHF
TRBV10-2	TRBD1	-	TRBJ1-4	TGCGCCAGCAGTAGGACAGGCTCTAATGAAAAACTGTTTTTT	CASSRTGSNEKLFF
TRBV9	TRBD2	-	TRBJ2-1	TGTGCCAGCAGCGAATCCGGGACTAGCGGGAGGGCCCGGGACAATGAGCAGTTCTTC	CASSESGTSGRARDNEQFF
TRBV18	TRBD2	-	TRBJ2-3	TGTGCCAGCTCATCGACTAGCCCGGGCACAGATACGCAGTATTTT	CASSSTSPGTDTQYF
TRBV28	-	many	TRBJ1-2	TGTGCCAGCAGCCTGGTAACAGGGCTTCGTGGCTACACCTTC	CASSLVTGLRGYTF
TRBV27	-	-	TRBJ2-7	TGTGCCAGCACTTACCGAGGGGGAGGGGAGTACGAGCAGTACTTC	CASTYRGGGEYEQYF
TRBV3-1/TRBV3-2	TRBD2	-	TRBJ2-1	TGTGCCAGCAGCCAAGATTTGTTAGCGGGCTACAATGAGCAGTTCTTC	CASSQDLLAGYNEQFF
TRBV5-8	-	-	TRBJ2-7	TGTGCCAGCAGCTTCTTTACAGGGACGGACGAGCAGTACTTC	CASSFFTGTDEQYF
TRBV28	-	-	TRBJ2-7	TGTGCCAGCGGCCCTGGTGGCGGGAAGAATTACGAGCAGTACTTC	CASGPGGGKNYEQYF
TRBV27	TRBD2	-	TRBJ2-7	TGTGCCAGCAGTTCCGGGACTAGGTCCTACGAGCAGTACTTC	CASSSGTRSYEQYF
TRBV14	TRBD1	many	TRBJ1-3	TGTGCCAGCAGCCTCGGGACAGGGAGGACTGGAAACACCATATATTTT	CASSLGTGRTGNTIYF
TRBV4-2	-	-	TRBJ2-7	TGTGCCAGCAGCCAAGGGTTCGCAGGGCTTTCCTACGAGCAGTACTTC	CASSQGFAGLSYEQYF
TRBV18	-	-	TRBJ1-1	TGTGCCAGCTCACCTTCAGGGGACGGGGCTTTCTTT	CASSPSGDGAFF
TRBV5-5	-	-	TRBJ2-7	TGTGCCAGCAGCAGGTCGCCAGGGGTAGGTCGCGAGCAGTACTTC	CASSRSPGVGREQYF
TRBV5-1	TRBD1	-	TRBJ2-3	TGCGCCAGCAGCCTGGACAGGTATACGCAGTATTTT	CASSLDRYTQYF
TRBV2	-	-	TRBJ1-4	TGTGCCAGCAGTGGCTCGGCTAATGAAAAACTGTTTTTT	CASSGSANEKLFF
TRBV5-1	TRBD2	-	TRBJ2-7	TGCGCCAGCAGCTTAGGGCTAGCGGGCGGCGAGCAGTACTTC	CASSLGLAGGEQYF
TRBV2	-	-	TRBJ2-1	TGTGCTGTATTCGGGGGAACTTACAATGAGCAGTTCTTC	CAVFGGTYNEQFF
TRBV5-4	-	-	TRBJ2-5	TGTGCCAGCAGCCGAAGCGGCCAAGAGACCCAGTACTTC	CASSRSGQETQYF
TRBV2	-	-	TRBJ2-4	TGTGCCAGCACTCCCGAGCGGATACGGGGCATTCAGTACTTC	CASTPERIRGIQYF
TRBV19	TRBD2	-	TRBJ2-3	TGTGCCAGTAGCCTCGGGACTAGCGGGGGGGATACGCAGTATTTT	CASSLGTSGGDTQYF